This T cell receptor beta chain came from a study of regulatory T cells in long-lasting Graves disease. General study points: Study of thyroid tissue was not done, with only peripheral blood studied.

Germline V gives CDR1 MNHEY, CDR2 SVGEGT. This CDR3 comprises 15 residues. The V end lost 2 bases, the J end lost 6 bases, and 16 bases lay between the germline ends. Time point of the sample: persistent/refractory GD, antithyroid drugs over 5 years with positive TRAb. RNA from PBMCs was the source of the TCR library. This clonotype occurred many times. Its cognate antigen is unknown. The authors built TCR beta libraries using iRepertoire HTBI primers and Arm-PCR of CDR3 regions. TCRdb reprocessed the multiplex PCR reads with MiXCR, giving one entry per CDR3 protein. The sample holds around 450,000 distinct CDR3 sequences, 20% to 25% seen once.

Sequencing used peripheral blood mononuclear cells (PBMCs), obtained when the disease was refractory, from a patient treated with antithyroid drugs. The clonotype was recovered from a female donor with Graves disease. V usage is TRBV6-2 or TRBV6-3 and J usage is TRBJ1-2; D perhaps matches TRBD1 (5 bases). Written as DNA, the CDR3 is TGTGCCAGCAGTTACGCCCTAGCCAGGGCCCATGGCTACACCTTC. Amino acid sequence: CASSYALARAHGYTF.